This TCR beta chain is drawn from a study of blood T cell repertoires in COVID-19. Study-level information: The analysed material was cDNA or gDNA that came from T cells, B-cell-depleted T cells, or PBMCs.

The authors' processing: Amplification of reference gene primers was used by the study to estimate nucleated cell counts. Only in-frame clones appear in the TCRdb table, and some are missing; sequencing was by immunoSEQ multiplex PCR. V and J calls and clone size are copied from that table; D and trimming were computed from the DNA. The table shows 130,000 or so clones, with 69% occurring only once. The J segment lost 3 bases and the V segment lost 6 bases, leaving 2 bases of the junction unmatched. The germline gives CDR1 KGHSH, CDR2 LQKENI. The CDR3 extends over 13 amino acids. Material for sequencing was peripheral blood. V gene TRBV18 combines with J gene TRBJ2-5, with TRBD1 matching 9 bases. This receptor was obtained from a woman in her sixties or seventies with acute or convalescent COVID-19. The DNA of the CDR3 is TGTGCCAGCTCCCGGACAGGGGAAGAGACCCAGTACTTC. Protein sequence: CASSRTGEETQYF.